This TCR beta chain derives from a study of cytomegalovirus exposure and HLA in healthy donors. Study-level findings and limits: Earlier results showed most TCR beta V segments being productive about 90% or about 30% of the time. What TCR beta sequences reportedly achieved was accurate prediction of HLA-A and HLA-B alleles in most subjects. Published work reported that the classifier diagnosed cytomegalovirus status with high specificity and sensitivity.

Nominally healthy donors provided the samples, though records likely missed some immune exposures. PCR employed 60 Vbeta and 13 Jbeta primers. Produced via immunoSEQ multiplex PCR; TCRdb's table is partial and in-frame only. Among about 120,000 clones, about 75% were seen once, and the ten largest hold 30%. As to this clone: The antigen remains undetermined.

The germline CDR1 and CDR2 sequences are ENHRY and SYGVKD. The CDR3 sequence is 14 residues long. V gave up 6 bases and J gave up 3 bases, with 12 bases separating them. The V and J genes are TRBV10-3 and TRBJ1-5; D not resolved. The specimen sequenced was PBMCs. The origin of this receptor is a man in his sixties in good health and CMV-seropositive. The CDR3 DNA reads TGTGCCATCAGCCCGGGAGGGTTCAATCAGCCCCAGCATTTT. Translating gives CAISPGGFNQPQHF.